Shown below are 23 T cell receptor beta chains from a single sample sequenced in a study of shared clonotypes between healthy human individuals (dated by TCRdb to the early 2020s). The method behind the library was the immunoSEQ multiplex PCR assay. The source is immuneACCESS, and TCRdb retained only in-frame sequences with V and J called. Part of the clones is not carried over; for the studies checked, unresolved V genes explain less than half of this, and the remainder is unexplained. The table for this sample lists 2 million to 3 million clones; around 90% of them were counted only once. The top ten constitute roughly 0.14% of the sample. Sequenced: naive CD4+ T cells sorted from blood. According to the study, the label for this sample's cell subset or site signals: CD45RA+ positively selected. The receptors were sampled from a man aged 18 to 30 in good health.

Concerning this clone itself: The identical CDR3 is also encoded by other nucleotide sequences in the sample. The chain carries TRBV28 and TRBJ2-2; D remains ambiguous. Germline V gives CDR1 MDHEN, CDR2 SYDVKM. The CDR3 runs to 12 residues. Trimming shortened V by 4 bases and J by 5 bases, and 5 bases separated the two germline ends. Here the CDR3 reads CASSSLTGELFF. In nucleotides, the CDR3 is TGTGCCAGCAGTTCCCTTACCGGGGAGCTGTTTTTT.

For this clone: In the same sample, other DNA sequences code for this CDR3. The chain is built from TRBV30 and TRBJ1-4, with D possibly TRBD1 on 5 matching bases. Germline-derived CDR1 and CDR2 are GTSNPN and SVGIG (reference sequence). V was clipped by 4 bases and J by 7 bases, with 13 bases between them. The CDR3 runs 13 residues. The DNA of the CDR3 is TGTGCCTGGACGGGGCAGGTGTCTGAAAAACTGTTTTTT. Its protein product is CAWTGQVSEKLFF.

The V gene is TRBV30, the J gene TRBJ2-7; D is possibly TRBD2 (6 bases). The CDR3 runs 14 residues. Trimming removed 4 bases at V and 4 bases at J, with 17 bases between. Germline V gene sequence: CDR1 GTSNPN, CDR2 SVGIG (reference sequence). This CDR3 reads CAWIPGDWPYEQYF. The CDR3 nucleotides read TGTGCCTGGATCCCCGGGGACTGGCCTTACGAGCAGTACTTC.

CDR3 sequence reads: CASSVDATGNEQFF. CDR3 nucleotide sequence: TGTGCCAGCAGCGTAGATGCCACAGGGAATGAGCAGTTCTTC. V gene TRBV9 combines with J gene TRBJ2-1, with a possible D match to TRBD1 (6 bases). Germline V lookup: CDR1 SGDLS, CDR2 YYNGEE. The CDR3 sequence is 14 residues long. Trimming pared 0 bases from V and 7 bases from J, leaving 11 bases between.

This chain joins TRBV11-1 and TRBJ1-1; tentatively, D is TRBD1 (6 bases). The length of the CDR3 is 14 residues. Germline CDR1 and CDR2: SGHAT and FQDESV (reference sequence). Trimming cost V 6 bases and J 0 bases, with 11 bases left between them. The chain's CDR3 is CASRPGHLNTEAFF. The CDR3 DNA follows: TGTGCCAGCAGACCGGGACACCTGAACACTGAAGCTTTCTTT.

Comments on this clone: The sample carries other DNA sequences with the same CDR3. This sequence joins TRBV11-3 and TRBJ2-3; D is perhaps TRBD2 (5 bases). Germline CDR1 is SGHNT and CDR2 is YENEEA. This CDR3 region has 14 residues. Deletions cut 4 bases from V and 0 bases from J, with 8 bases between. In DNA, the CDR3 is TGTGCCAGCAGCTCCACTAGGAGCACAGATACGCAGTATTTT. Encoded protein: CASSSTRSTDTQYF. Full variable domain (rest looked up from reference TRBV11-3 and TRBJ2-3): EAGVVQSPRYKIIEKKQPVAFWCNPISGHNTLYWYLQNLGQGPELLIRYENEEAVDDSQLPKDRFSAERLKGVDSTLKIQPAELGDSAVYLCASSSTRSTDTQYFGPGTRLTVL.

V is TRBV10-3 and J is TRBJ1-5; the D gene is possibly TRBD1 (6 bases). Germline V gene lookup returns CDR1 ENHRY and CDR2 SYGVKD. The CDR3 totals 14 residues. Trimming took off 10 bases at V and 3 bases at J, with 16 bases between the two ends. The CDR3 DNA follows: TGTGCCAGCGCCGATGGACAGAACAATCAGCCCCAGCATTTT. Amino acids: CASADGQNNQPQHF.

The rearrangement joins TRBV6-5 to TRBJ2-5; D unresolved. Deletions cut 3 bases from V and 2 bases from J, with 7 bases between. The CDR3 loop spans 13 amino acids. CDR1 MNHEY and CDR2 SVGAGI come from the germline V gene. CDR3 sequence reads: CASSYERQETQYF. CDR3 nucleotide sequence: TGTGCCAGCAGTTATGAGAGGCAAGAGACCCAGTACTTC.

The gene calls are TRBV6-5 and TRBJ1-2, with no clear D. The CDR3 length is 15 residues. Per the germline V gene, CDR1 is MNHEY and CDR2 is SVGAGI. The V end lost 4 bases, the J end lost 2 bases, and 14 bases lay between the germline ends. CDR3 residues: CASSSGQIWNYGYTF. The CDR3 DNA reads TGTGCCAGCAGTTCGGGTCAAATCTGGAACTATGGCTACACCTTC.

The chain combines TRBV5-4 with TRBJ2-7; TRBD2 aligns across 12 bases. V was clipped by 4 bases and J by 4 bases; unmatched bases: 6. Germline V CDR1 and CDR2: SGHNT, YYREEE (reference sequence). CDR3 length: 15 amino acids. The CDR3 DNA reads TGTGCCAGCAGCCTAGCGGGAGGGCCTCAATACGAGCAGTACTTC. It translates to CASSLAGGPQYEQYF.

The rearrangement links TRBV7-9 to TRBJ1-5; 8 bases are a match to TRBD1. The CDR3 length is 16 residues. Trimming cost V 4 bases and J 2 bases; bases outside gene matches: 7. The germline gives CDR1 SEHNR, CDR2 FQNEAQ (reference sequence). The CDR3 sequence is CASSSATDRGNQPQHF. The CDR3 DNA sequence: TGTGCCAGCAGCTCCGCCACGGACAGGGGCAATCAGCCCCAGCATTTT. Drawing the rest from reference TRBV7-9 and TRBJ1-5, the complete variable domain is DTGVSQNPRHKITKRGQNVTFRCDPISEHNRLYWYRQTLGQGPEFLTYFQNEAQLEKSRLLSDRFSAERPKGSFSTLEIQRTEQGDSAMYLCASSSATDRGNQPQHFGDGTRLSIL.

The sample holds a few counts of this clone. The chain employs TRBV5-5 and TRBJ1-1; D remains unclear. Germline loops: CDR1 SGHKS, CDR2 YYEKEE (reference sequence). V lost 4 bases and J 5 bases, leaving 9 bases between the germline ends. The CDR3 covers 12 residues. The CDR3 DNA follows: TGTGCCAGCAGCGCGGTAAGGACTGAAGCTTTCTTT. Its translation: CASSAVRTEAFF.

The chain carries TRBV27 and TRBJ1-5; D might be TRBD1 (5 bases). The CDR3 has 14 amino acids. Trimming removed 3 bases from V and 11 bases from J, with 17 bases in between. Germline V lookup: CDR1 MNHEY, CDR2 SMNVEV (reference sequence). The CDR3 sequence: CASSLRSGEGAQHF. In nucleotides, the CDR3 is TGTGCCAGCAGTTTGAGATCGGGGGAAGGGGCCCAGCATTTT.

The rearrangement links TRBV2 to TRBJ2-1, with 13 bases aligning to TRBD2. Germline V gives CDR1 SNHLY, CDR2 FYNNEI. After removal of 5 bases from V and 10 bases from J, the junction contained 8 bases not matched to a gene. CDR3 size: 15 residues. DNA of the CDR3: TGTGCCAGCAGTCTTCGACTAGCGGGGGGTTGGGAGCAGTTCTTC. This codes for CASSLRLAGGWEQFF.

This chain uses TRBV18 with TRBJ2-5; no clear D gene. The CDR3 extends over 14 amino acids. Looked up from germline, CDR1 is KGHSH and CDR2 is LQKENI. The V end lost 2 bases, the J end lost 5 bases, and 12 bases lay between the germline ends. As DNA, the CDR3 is TGTGCCAGCTCACCAAGGGCCGAGAGGGAGACCCAGTACTTC. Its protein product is CASSPRAERETQYF. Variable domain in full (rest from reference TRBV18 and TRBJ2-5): NAGVMQNPRHLVRRRGQEARLRCSPMKGHSHVYWYRQLPEEGLKFMVYLQKENIIDESGMPKERFSAEFPKEGPSILRIQQVVRGDSAAYFCASSPRAERETQYFGPGTRLLVL.

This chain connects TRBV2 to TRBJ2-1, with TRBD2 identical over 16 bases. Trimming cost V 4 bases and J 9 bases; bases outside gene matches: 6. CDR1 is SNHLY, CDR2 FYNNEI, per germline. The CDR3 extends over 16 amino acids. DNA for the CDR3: TGTGCCAGCAGTGCGGGACTAGCGGGGGGGCTCGGTGAGCAGTTCTTC. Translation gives CASSAGLAGGLGEQFF.

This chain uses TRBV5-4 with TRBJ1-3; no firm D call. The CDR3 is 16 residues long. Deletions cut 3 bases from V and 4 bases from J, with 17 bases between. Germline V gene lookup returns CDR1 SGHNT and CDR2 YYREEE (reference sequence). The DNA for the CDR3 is TGTGCCAGCAGCTCCAGTTGGGCGGCTGGAGGAAACACCATATATTTT. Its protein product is CASSSSWAAGGNTIYF. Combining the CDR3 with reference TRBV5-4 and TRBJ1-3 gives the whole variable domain ETGVTQSPTHLIKTRGQQVTLRCSSQSGHNTVSWYQQALGQGPQFIFQYYREEENGRGNFPPRFSGLQFPNYSSELNVNALELDDSALYLCASSSSWAAGGNTIYFGEGSWLTVV.

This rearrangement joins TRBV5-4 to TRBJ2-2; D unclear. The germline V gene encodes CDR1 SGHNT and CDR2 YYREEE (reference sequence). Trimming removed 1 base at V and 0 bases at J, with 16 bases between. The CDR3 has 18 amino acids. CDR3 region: CASSLMVWSGSNTGELFF. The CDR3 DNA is TGTGCCAGCAGCTTGATGGTTTGGTCAGGATCGAACACCGGGGAGCTGTTTTTT.

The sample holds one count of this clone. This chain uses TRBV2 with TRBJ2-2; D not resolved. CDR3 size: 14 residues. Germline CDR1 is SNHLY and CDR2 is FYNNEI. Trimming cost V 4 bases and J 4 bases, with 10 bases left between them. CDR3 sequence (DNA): TGTGCCAGCAGTGGGGAATGGGGCACCGGGGAGCTGTTTTTT. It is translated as CASSGEWGTGELFF.

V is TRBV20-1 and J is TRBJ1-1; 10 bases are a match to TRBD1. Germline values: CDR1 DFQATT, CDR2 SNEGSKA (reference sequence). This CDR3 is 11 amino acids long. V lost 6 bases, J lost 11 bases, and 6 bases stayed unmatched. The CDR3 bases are TGCAGTGCCTGGGGGACAGGGGCGGCTTTCTTT. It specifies CSAWGTGAAFF.

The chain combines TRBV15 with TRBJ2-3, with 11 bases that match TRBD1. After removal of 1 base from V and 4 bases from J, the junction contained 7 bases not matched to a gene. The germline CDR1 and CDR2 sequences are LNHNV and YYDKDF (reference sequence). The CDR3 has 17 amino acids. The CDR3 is CATSRADRGRGADTQYF. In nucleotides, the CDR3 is TGTGCCACCAGCAGAGCGGACAGGGGGCGCGGGGCAGATACGCAGTATTTT.

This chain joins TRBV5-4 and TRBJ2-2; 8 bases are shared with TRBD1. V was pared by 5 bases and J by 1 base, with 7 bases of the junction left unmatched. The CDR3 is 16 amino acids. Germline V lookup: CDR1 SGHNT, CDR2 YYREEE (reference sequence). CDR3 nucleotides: TGTGCCAGCAGTAACCCACAGGGGGGGAACACCGGGGAGCTGTTTTTT. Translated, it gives CASSNPQGGNTGELFF.

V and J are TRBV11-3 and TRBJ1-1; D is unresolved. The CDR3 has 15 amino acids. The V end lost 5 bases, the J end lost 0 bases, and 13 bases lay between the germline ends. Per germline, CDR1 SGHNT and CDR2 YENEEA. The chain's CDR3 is CASSPAQHMNTEAFF. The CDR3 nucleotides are TGTGCCAGCAGCCCAGCTCAACACATGAACACTGAAGCTTTCTTT.